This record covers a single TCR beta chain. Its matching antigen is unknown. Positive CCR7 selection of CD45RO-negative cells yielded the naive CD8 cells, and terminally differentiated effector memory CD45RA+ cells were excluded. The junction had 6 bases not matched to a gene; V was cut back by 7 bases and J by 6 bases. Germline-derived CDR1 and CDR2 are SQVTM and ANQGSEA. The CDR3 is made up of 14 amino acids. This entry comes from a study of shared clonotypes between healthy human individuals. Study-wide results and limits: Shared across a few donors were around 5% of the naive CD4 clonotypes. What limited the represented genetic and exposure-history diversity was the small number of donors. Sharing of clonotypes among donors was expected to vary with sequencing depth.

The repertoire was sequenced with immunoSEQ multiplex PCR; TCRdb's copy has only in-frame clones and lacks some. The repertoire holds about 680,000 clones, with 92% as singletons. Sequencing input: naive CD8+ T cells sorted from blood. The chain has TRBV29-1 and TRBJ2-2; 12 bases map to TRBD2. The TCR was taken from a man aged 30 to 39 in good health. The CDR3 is CSAAGLAGPGELFF. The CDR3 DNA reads TGCAGCGCCGCTGGACTAGCGGGACCCGGGGAGCTGTTTTTT.